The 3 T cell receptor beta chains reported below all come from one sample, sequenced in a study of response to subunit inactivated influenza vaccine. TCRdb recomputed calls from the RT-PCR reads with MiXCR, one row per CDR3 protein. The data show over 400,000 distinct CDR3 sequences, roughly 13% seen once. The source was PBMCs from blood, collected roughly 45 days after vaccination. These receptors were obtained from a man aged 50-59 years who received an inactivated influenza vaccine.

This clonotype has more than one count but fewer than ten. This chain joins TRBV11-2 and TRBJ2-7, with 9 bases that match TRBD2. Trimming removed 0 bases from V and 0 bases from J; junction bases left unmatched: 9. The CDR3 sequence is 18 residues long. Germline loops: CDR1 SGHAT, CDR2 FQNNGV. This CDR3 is CASSLDLRLAVRSYEQYF. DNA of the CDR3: TGTGCCAGCAGCTTAGACCTGAGACTAGCGGTTCGCTCCTACGAGCAGTACTTC.

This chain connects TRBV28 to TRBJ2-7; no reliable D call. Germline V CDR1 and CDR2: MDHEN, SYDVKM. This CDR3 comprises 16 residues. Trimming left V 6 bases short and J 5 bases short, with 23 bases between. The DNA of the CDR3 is TGTGCCAGCAGCCCTTGGCTTTCGGTCCAAAAAAACGAGCAGTACTTC. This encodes CASSPWLSVQKNEQYF.

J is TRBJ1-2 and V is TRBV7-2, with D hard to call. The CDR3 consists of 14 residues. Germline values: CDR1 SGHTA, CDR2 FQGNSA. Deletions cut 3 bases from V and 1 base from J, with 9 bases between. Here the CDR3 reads CASSFELLNYGYTF. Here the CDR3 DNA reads TGTGCCAGCAGCTTCGAACTCCTTAACTATGGCTACACCTTC. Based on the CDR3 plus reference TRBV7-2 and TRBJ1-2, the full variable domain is GAGVSQSPSNKVTEKGKDVELRCDPISGHTALYWYRQSLGQGLEFLIYFQGNSAPDKSGLPSDRFSAERTGGSVSTLTIQRTQQEDSAVYLCASSFELLNYGYTFGSGTRLTVV.